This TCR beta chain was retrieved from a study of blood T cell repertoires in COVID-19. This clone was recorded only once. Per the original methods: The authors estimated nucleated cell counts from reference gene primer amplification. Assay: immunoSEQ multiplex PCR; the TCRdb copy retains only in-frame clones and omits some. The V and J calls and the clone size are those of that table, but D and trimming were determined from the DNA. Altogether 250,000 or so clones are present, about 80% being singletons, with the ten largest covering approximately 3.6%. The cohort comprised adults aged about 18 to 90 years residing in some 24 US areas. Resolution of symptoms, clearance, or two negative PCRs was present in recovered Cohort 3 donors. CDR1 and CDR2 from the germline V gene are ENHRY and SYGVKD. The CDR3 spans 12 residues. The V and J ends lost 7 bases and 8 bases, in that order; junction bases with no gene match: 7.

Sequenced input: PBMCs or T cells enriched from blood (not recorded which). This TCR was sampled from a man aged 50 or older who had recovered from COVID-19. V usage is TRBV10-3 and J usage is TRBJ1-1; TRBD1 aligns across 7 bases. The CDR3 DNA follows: TGTGCCATCAACACAGGGGCGTTAGAAGCTTTCTTT. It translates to CAINTGALEAFF.